These T cell receptor beta chains were read from a single sample in a study of blood T cell repertoires in COVID-19. The repertoire was sequenced with immunoSEQ multiplex PCR; TCRdb's copy has only in-frame clones and lacks some. Of around 700,000 clones listed, 90% are singletons. Sequencing was performed on peripheral blood. These TCRs come from a woman between 18 and 29 years old with acute or convalescent COVID-19. Both conserved end residues are trimmed from each CDR3.

CDR3 protein: ATSRPSGLLMNTEAF; J gene: TRBJ1-1; V gene: TRBV15
CDR3 protein: ASSLKGGNTEAF; J gene: TRBJ1-1; V gene: TRBV5-4
CDR3 protein: ASSLGASGPHNEQF; J gene: TRBJ2-1; V gene: TRBV5-1
CDR3 protein: ASSQDRDSTYEQY; J gene: TRBJ2-7; V gene: TRBV4-3
CDR3 protein: ASSPDRHMNTEAF; J gene: TRBJ1-1; V gene: TRBV25-1
CDR3 protein: ASSVGALRGDTDTQY; J gene: TRBJ2-3; V gene: TRBV9
CDR3 protein: ASSSPGGRGGTEAF; J gene: TRBJ1-1; V gene: TRBV4-1
CDR3 protein: ASSWREGGGETQY; J gene: TRBJ2-5; V gene: TRBV7-6
CDR3 protein: ASSYSNPQGAREQY; J gene: TRBJ2-7; V gene: TRBV6-6
CDR3 protein: ASSQVWDNSYGYT; J gene: TRBJ1-2; V gene: TRBV3-1/TRBV3-2
CDR3 protein: ASSPPVRALNTEAF; J gene: TRBJ1-1; V gene: TRBV7-9
CDR3 protein: ATSRPGTGVGNYGYT; J gene: TRBJ1-2; V gene: TRBV15
CDR3 protein: ASNRGGSPLH; J gene: TRBJ1-6; V gene: TRBV6-5
CDR3 protein: ASSASRGRGLGGNRQY; J gene: TRBJ2-7; V gene: TRBV7-7
CDR3 protein: ATSRSRDRAISQH; J gene: TRBJ1-5; V gene: TRBV15
CDR3 protein: ASSGGQGPTYEQY; J gene: TRBJ2-7; V gene: TRBV9
CDR3 protein: ASSKRQGAGYT; J gene: TRBJ1-2; V gene: TRBV7-2
CDR3 protein: ASSPPGVANYGYT; J gene: TRBJ1-2; V gene: TRBV4-2
CDR3 protein: ASSLDSTYEQY; J gene: TRBJ2-7; V gene: TRBV2
CDR3 protein: ASSRVGQGSYEQY; J gene: TRBJ2-7; V gene: TRBV5-4
CDR3 protein: ASSRGSGQGSGNTIY; J gene: TRBJ1-3; V gene: TRBV7-2
CDR3 protein: ASSRDRADEQY; J gene: TRBJ2-7; V gene: TRBV6-5
CDR3 protein: ASSYSRRGNTEAF; J gene: TRBJ1-1; V gene: TRBV6-5
CDR3 protein: ASSYSGTASYEQY; J gene: TRBJ2-7; V gene: TRBV6-5
CDR3 protein: ASSVGQGSSQANTEAF; J gene: TRBJ1-1; V gene: TRBV9
CDR3 protein: ASTTTGGRTEAF; J gene: TRBJ1-1; V gene: TRBV19
CDR3 protein: ASSPRQGGGYGYT; J gene: TRBJ1-2; V gene: TRBV9
CDR3 protein: ASSRGSYEQY; J gene: TRBJ2-7; V gene: TRBV11-2
CDR3 protein: ASSSLGGASNEKLF; J gene: TRBJ1-4; V gene: TRBV27
CDR3 protein: ASSSTPGLGYT; J gene: TRBJ1-2; V gene: TRBV11-2
CDR3 protein: ASSEGTVQPQH; J gene: TRBJ1-5; V gene: TRBV9
CDR3 protein: ASSQEAQGAQRSGYT; J gene: TRBJ1-2; V gene: TRBV4-3
CDR3 protein: ASSSSPTGGNQPQH; J gene: TRBJ1-5; V gene: TRBV5-1
CDR3 protein: ASSNTGEGSGNTIY; J gene: TRBJ1-3; V gene: TRBV7-6
CDR3 protein: ASSIRQDIGTRQH; J gene: TRBJ1-5; V gene: TRBV19
CDR3 protein: ASSQVSPPGGGQPQH; J gene: TRBJ1-5; V gene: TRBV4-1
CDR3 protein: ASREGTSYGYT; J gene: TRBJ1-2; V gene: TRBV27
CDR3 protein: ASNDRGTEAF; J gene: TRBJ1-1; V gene: TRBV28
CDR3 protein: ASTRDRNYGYT; J gene: TRBJ1-2; V gene: TRBV19
CDR3 protein: ASSEDRNYGYT; J gene: TRBJ1-2; V gene: TRBV2
CDR3 protein: ASSLVGTGGLGYEQY; J gene: TRBJ2-7; V gene: TRBV13
CDR3 protein: ASSLAPETSGKQF; J gene: TRBJ2-1; V gene: TRBV5-4
CDR3 protein: ASRSYNEQF; J gene: TRBJ2-1; V gene: TRBV14
CDR3 protein: ASSLPDRRYRGSPLH; J gene: TRBJ1-6; V gene: TRBV7-2